Presented here are 20 T cell receptor beta chains from one specimen sequenced in a study of T cell responses to AZD1222 COVID-19 vaccine. The method was immunoSEQ multiplex PCR; TCRdb's version includes in-frame clones alone and lacks a portion of them. The sample gives about 90,000 clones, 80% to 90% of which show up once; less than 20% is in the top ten. The specimen comprised peripheral blood, sampled on day 0 of AZD1222 vaccination. The receptors come from an adult in good health.

J is TRBJ2-3 and V is TRBV10-3, with unresolved D. V gave up 4 bases and J gave up 0 bases, with 5 bases separating them. From germline, CDR1 is ENHRY and CDR2 SYGVKD. This CDR3 contains 13 residues. The CDR3 protein is CAISGPSTDTQYF. CDR3 bases: TGTGCCATCAGTGGGCCAAGCACAGATACGCAGTATTTT.

The chain has TRBV6-5 and TRBJ1-1; 12 nucleotides agree with TRBD1. The CDR3 is 14 amino acids. Per the germline V gene, CDR1 is MNHEY and CDR2 is SVGAGI. V shed 10 bases and J 6 bases; nucleotides not matched to a gene: 9. This chain's CDR3 is CAIRDRGRRAEAFF. In DNA form, the CDR3 reads TGTGCCATAAGGGACAGGGGGCGGAGGGCTGAAGCTTTCTTT.

Only one count was recorded for this clone. J is TRBJ2-1 and V is TRBV28; TRBD2 matches 13 bases. Trimming at V came to 7 bases and at J to 1 base, leaving 16 bases not matched to a gene. This CDR3 is built from 20 residues. CDR1 and CDR2 from the germline V gene are MDHEN and SYDVKM. The CDR3 reads CASTLPTSGRDHASYNEQFF. The CDR3 DNA reads as TGTGCCAGCACCCTTCCCACTAGCGGGAGGGATCACGCGTCCTACAATGAGCAGTTCTTC.

This chain links TRBV5-5 with TRBJ1-3, with D unresolved. The CDR3 sequence is 14 residues long. V gave up 0 bases and J gave up 0 bases, with 4 bases separating them. Germline V gene data show CDR1 as SGHKS and CDR2 as YYEKEE (reference sequence). The CDR3 nucleotides read TGTGCCAGCAGCTTGGACAGCTCTGGAAACACCATATATTTT. Its translation: CASSLDSSGNTIYF.

V and J are TRBV10-3 and TRBJ2-7; 8 nucleotides match TRBD2. J gave up 3 bases and V 8 bases, and 6 bases lay outside the gene matches. The CDR3 is made up of 13 amino acids. Germline CDR1 ENHRY, CDR2 SYGVKD. The CDR3 sequence is CAIGGGRGYEQYF. CDR3 nucleotide sequence: TGTGCCATCGGCGGGGGGCGGGGCTACGAGCAGTACTTC.

This chain connects TRBV30 to TRBJ2-1, with a tentative D call TRBD2 (7 bases). Trimming pared 4 bases from V and 0 bases from J, leaving 16 bases between. CDR3 length: 16 residues. In germline, CDR1 is GTSNPN, CDR2 SVGIG (reference sequence). CDR3 region: CAWIGGGLSSYNEQFF. The CDR3 region has the DNA TGTGCCTGGATAGGGGGGGGGCTTAGCTCCTACAATGAGCAGTTCTTC. Full variable domain (remainder filled in from reference TRBV30 and TRBJ2-1): SQTIHQWPATLVQPVGSPLSLECTVEGTSNPNLYWYRQAAGRGLQLLFYSVGIGQISSEVPQNLSASRPQDRQFILSSKKLLLSDSGFYLCAWIGGGLSSYNEQFFGPGTRLTVL.

CDR3 protein: CASSGPTNWGANVLTF. In DNA form, the CDR3 reads TGTGCCAGCAGCGGCCCGACAAATTGGGGGGCCAACGTCCTGACTTTC. The chain employs TRBV7-2 and TRBJ2-6; D remains ambiguous. The V and J ends lost 5 bases and 4 bases respectively, with 15 bases between them. Germline CDR1 reads SGHTA; CDR2 reads FQGNSA. CDR3 length: 16 amino acids.

This clone was observed a single time. The chain couples TRBV21-1 to TRBJ1-2; the table gives TRBD1 as D, unverified against the DNA. TRBV21-1 is shown as a pseudogene. There are 14 residues in the CDR3. The CDR3 DNA reads as TGTGCCAGCAGCATCAGTACAGGGCGGGCTGGCTACACCTTC. Its protein product is CASSISTGRAGYTF.

This clone was detected only a few times. This chain uses TRBV2 with TRBJ1-2; D uncertain. The CDR3 contains 13 residues. Germline V gene lookup returns CDR1 SNHLY and CDR2 FYNNEI. V dropped 4 bases and J dropped 3 bases, with 9 bases sitting between them. Here the CDR3 reads CASSAGSDYGYTF. CDR3 in DNA: TGTGCCAGCAGTGCGGGGTCGGACTATGGCTACACCTTC. Full variable domain (remainder filled in from reference TRBV2 and TRBJ1-2): EPEVTQTPSHQVTQMGQEVILRCVPISNHLYFYWYRQILGQKVEFLVSFYNNEISEKSEIFDDQFSVERPDGSNFTLKIRSTKLEDSAMYFCASSAGSDYGYTFGSGTRLTVV.

The rearrangement joins TRBV24-1 to TRBJ1-5; TRBD1 agrees at 11 bases. The ends lost 5 bases at V and 0 bases at J; junction bases unmatched: 11. CDR1 is KGHDR, CDR2 SFDVKD, per germline. The CDR3 has 19 amino acids. CDR3 sequence (DNA): TGTGCCACCAGTGCCACCTCCGGGACAGGGGGTTATAGCAATCAGCCCCAGCATTTT. This codes for CATSATSGTGGYSNQPQHF.

This chain links TRBV11-1 with TRBJ2-3; 10 bases align to TRBD1. With 1 base clipped from V and 1 base from J, the junction kept 2 bases outside the gene matches. CDR3 size: 16 residues. Germline lookup yields CDR1 SGHAT and CDR2 FQDESV (reference sequence). The CDR3 sequence is CASSLGGQGGTDTQYF. CDR3 sequence (DNA): TGTGCCAGCAGCTTAGGAGGACAGGGGGGCACAGATACGCAGTATTTT.

V is TRBV27 and J is TRBJ1-3, with D perhaps matching TRBD1 (5 bases). The germline CDR1 and CDR2 sequences are MNHEY and SMNVEV (reference sequence). This CDR3 region has 15 residues. V was pared by 6 bases and J by 0 bases, with 12 bases between. The CDR3 coding sequence is TGTGCCAGCAGGTTGACAGTAAACTCTGGAAACACCATATATTTT. This sequence encodes CASRLTVNSGNTIYF.

V usage is TRBV10-3 and J usage is TRBJ2-1, with D possibly matching TRBD2 (5 bases). The CDR3 has 14 residues. The germline V gene has CDR1 ENHRY and CDR2 SYGVKD. Trimming left V 10 bases short and J 5 bases short, with 18 bases between. For the CDR3, the DNA is TGTGCCACTTCTGACTCGTGGGAGAACAATGAGCAGTTCTTC. Amino acid sequence: CATSDSWENNEQFF.

CDR3 residues: CASSLDRQGLDYGYTF. The CDR3 DNA sequence: TGTGCCAGCAGCTTAGATCGCCAGGGACTAGACTATGGCTACACCTTC. The rearrangement links TRBV11-3 to TRBJ1-2, with a tentative D call TRBD1 (5 bases). CDR1 and CDR2 from the germline V gene are SGHNT and YENEEA. Between the trimmed V and J ends, which lost 0 bases and 3 bases, there was a span of 14 bases. This CDR3 region has 16 residues.

The J gene is TRBJ1-6, the V gene TRBV29-1; 9 bases map to TRBD1. Germline V gene lookup returns CDR1 SQVTM and CDR2 ANQGSEA. The V segment lost 5 bases and the J segment 9 bases; nucleotides outside the gene matches: 5. CDR3 size: 13 residues. CDR3 bases: TGCAGCGTTCGGGACAGGGTCGGTTCACCCCTCCACTTT. Protein sequence: CSVRDRVGSPLHF.

The V and J genes are TRBV7-9 and TRBJ2-5; 7 positions match TRBD1. The CDR3 totals 14 residues. Per germline, CDR1 SEHNR and CDR2 FQNEAQ (reference sequence). V lost 5 bases to trimming and J lost 3 bases; unmatched junction nucleotides: 6. The CDR3: CASSPRDREETQYF. The CDR3 DNA sequence: TGTGCCAGCAGCCCCCGGGACAGAGAAGAGACCCAGTACTTC.

V usage is TRBV5-1 and J usage is TRBJ1-3, with D maybe TRBD1 (5 bases). The CDR3 covers 15 residues. Germline V gene data show CDR1 as SGHRS and CDR2 as YFSETQ. With 4 bases removed from V and 0 bases from J, the gap between germline ends came to 11 bases. This CDR3 is CASSPSGRSGNTIYF. In DNA form, the CDR3 reads TGCGCCAGCAGCCCCTCAGGGCGCTCTGGAAACACCATATATTTT.

This clone was seen more than once but under ten times. The chain links TRBV4-1 to TRBJ1-5; no clear D. V lost 1 base and J 4 bases, leaving 8 bases between the germline ends. CDR1 and CDR2 (germline): MGHRA, YSYEKL. This CDR3 comprises 14 residues. CDR3 in DNA: TGCGCCAGCAGCCAAGTGGTCCGGAATCAGCCCCAGCATTTT. This translates into CASSQVVRNQPQHF.

CDR3 bases: TGTGCCACCAGGACAGGGGTGGAGACCCAGTACTTC. Protein: CATRTGVETQYF. V usage is TRBV28 and J usage is TRBJ2-5; 9 positions match TRBD1. V trimming: 10 bases; J trimming: 5 bases; junction bases outside the gene matches: 5. The length of the CDR3 is 12 residues. Germline V gene lookup returns CDR1 MDHEN and CDR2 SYDVKM. The full variable domain, with the rest looked up from reference TRBV28 and TRBJ2-5, is DVKVTQSSRYLVKRTGEKVFLECVQDMDHENMFWYRQDPGLGLRLIYFSYDVKMKEKGDIPEGYSVSREKKERFSLILESASTNQTSMYLCATRTGVETQYFGPGTRLLVL.

The chain recombines TRBV18 with TRBJ1-2; TRBD1 matches at 7 bases. The CDR3 totals 15 residues. The germline V gene encodes CDR1 KGHSH and CDR2 LQKENI. The V and J ends lost 5 bases and 0 bases, in that order; junction bases with no gene match: 6. In DNA form, the CDR3 reads TGTGCCAGCTCAACCCAGGGGGAGGCTAACTATGGCTACACCTTC. Translated: CASSTQGEANYGYTF.